The next 19 T cell receptor beta chains were all read from a single sample in a study of HIV-infected patients and healthy controls. One entry per CDR3 protein, called by TCRdb with MiXCR from the 5' RACE reads. The table lists 65,000 to 70,000 distinct CDR3 sequences, roughly 16% of them singletons. Sequencing used CD4+ T cells from blood. The receptors were gathered from a human donor in good health.

The J gene is TRBJ1-4, the V gene TRBV6-6, with TRBD1 matching 7 bases. Germline CDR1 is MNHNY and CDR2 is SVGAGI (reference sequence). Unmatched junction bases numbered 3, after V lost 5 bases and J lost 0 bases. The CDR3 has 15 amino acids. The CDR3 loop reads CASSSQGATNEKLFF. The CDR3 nucleotides are TGTGCCAGCAGTAGCCAGGGGGCAACTAATGAAAAACTGTTTTTT.

In this sample, this clonotype turned up a few times. One end of the junction fails to match germline, which may point to a read error. The chain links TRBV29-1 to TRBJ1-2; maybe TRBD1 (6 bases). Germline loops: CDR1 SQVTM, CDR2 ANQGSEA. This CDR3 has 9 residues. The CDR3 DNA sequence: TGCAGCGAGGGGGACGGGGCTGTCTTC. Translating gives CSEGDGAVF.

This clonotype has only a few counts. The chain has TRBV20-1 and TRBJ2-5, with 8 bases aligning to TRBD1. The CDR3 is 16 amino acids. V was clipped by 3 bases and J by 2 bases; unmatched bases: 11. Germline V lookup: CDR1 DFQATT, CDR2 SNEGSKA (reference sequence). CDR3 nucleotides: TGCAGTGCTAGCCCCTATTCGACAGGGGCTCAAGAGACCCAGTACTTC. It translates to CSASPYSTGAQETQYF.

This clonotype was detected ten times or more. The chain recombines TRBV5-6 with TRBJ1-1, with D uncertain. This CDR3 is 15 amino acids long. Germline CDR1 SGHDT, CDR2 YYEEEE. V gave up 2 bases and J gave up 1 base, with 12 bases separating them. CDR3: CASSFLARKNTEAFF. The DNA for the CDR3 is TGTGCCAGCAGCTTCCTGGCTCGAAAGAACACTGAAGCTTTCTTT.

The V call is TRBV4-3, the J call TRBJ2-3; no clear D. Germline-derived CDR1 and CDR2 are LGHNA and YSLEER. This CDR3 comprises 13 residues. V gave up 2 bases and J gave up 2 bases, with 5 bases separating them. CDR3 sequence: CASSQNPTDTQYF. The DNA for the CDR3 is TGCGCCAGCAGCCAAAACCCCACAGATACGCAGTATTTT.

This clonotype was counted a few times. The chain is built from TRBV5-6 and TRBJ1-5; the D gene is possibly TRBD1 (5 bases). The germline V gene encodes CDR1 SGHDT and CDR2 YYEEEE. V lost 4 bases, J lost 1 base, and 12 bases lay in between. CDR3 length: 15 residues. CDR3 DNA sequence: TGTGCCAGCAGCACGGGGCACTTAAGCAATCAGCCCCAGCATTTT. Translated: CASSTGHLSNQPQHF.

This clonotype was counted ten times or more. The chain is built from TRBV28 and TRBJ1-1; TRBD1 aligns across 9 bases. V gave up 6 bases and J gave up 4 bases; unmatched junction bases: 3. This CDR3 is built from 13 residues. The germline CDR1 and CDR2 sequences are MDHEN and SYDVKM. This CDR3 reads CASRTGGGTEAFF. The CDR3 nucleotides are TGTGCCAGCAGGACAGGGGGTGGCACTGAAGCTTTCTTT.

The V gene is TRBV28, the J gene TRBJ2-1; 10 bases are a match to TRBD2. Losses at the gene ends were 3 bases for V and 0 bases for J; bases not matched to a gene: 11. Germline V gene data show CDR1 as MDHEN and CDR2 as SYDVKM. There are 19 residues in the CDR3. The CDR3 spells CASSFPAQREGPSYNEQFF. CDR3 bases: TGTGCCAGCAGTTTTCCAGCCCAGCGGGAGGGCCCCTCCTACAATGAGCAGTTCTTC.

The chain couples TRBV6-2 or TRBV6-3 to TRBJ2-3, with D hard to call. The V and J ends lost 0 bases and 2 bases respectively, with 6 bases between them. This CDR3 is built from 14 residues. Germline lookup yields CDR1 MNHEY and CDR2 SVGEGT. CDR3 DNA: TGTGCCAGCAGTTACTCGGCCACCACAGATACGCAGTATTTT. Protein sequence: CASSYSATTDTQYF.

The chain has TRBV29-1 and TRBJ1-5, with D perhaps TRBD1 (6 bases). CDR3 size: 13 residues. The germline CDR1 and CDR2 sequences are SQVTM and ANQGSEA. The V end was cut by 4 bases, the J end by 2 bases, with 9 bases between. As DNA, the CDR3 is TGCAGCGTTGCAGGGGTCGGCAATCAGCCCCAGCATTTT. This encodes CSVAGVGNQPQHF.

The gene calls are TRBV29-1 and TRBJ1-5, with unresolved D. This CDR3 comprises 13 residues. V was shortened by 3 bases and J by 5 bases, with 11 bases between the two germline ends. Per the germline V gene, CDR1 is SQVTM and CDR2 is ANQGSEA. For the CDR3, the DNA is TGCAGCGTTGAGACCAAAAGGGATCAGCCCCAGCATTTT. Its protein is CSVETKRDQPQHF.

This clonotype was found many times. This chain links TRBV12-3 or TRBV12-4 with TRBJ2-7; D is unclear. Trimming left V 3 bases short and J 2 bases short, with 11 bases between. The CDR3 has 14 amino acids. CDR3 residues: CASSFWADTYEQYF. As DNA, the CDR3 is TGTGCCAGCAGTTTCTGGGCAGATACCTACGAGCAGTACTTC.

The CDR3 region is CATSDAPGGAGAHNEQFF. The CDR3 DNA reads as TGTGCCACCAGTGATGCGCCCGGGGGGGCCGGGGCCCACAATGAGCAGTTCTTC. The chain couples TRBV24-1 to TRBJ2-1; 8 bases map to TRBD2. This CDR3 is built from 18 residues. Trimming at V came to 3 bases and at J to 5 bases, leaving 14 bases not matched to a gene. Germline CDR1 reads KGHDR; CDR2 reads SFDVKD.

The sample holds a few counts of this clonotype. The chain carries TRBV6-2 or TRBV6-3 and TRBJ1-1; D gene unclear. Looked up from germline, CDR1 is MNHEY and CDR2 is SVGEGT. Trimming cost V 4 bases and J 4 bases, with 13 bases left between them. This CDR3 contains 14 residues. The CDR3 protein is CASSSVWPRTEAFF. The CDR3 DNA reads TGTGCCAGCAGTTCCGTTTGGCCTCGCACTGAAGCTTTCTTT.

This clonotype occurred a few times. The chain is built from TRBV19 and TRBJ2-7, with 9 bases matching TRBD1. Germline V gene lookup returns CDR1 LNHDA and CDR2 SQIVND (reference sequence). V shed 3 bases and J 5 bases; nucleotides not matched to a gene: 8. The CDR3 spans 15 residues. CDR3 nucleotide sequence: TGTGCCAGTAGTATTATCGGGACAGGGTCCCACGAGCAGTACTTC. As protein: CASSIIGTGSHEQYF. The full variable domain, rest sourced from reference TRBV19 and TRBJ2-7, is DGGITQSPKYLFRKEGQNVTLSCEQNLNHDAMYWYRQDPGQGLRLIYYSQIVNDFQKGDIAEGYSVSREKKESFPLTVTSAQKNPTAFYLCASSIIGTGSHEQYFGPGTRLTVT.

The sample holds one count of this clonotype. V usage is TRBV20-1 and J usage is TRBJ2-7; 7 nucleotides agree with TRBD2. Germline values: CDR1 DFQATT, CDR2 SNEGSKA (reference sequence). CDR3 size: 16 residues. V lost 0 bases and J lost 1; bases outside the gene matches: 9. The CDR3 bases are TGCAGTGCTAGAGATTTCGCGGGACTACAGTCCTACGAGCAGTACTTC. Translated: CSARDFAGLQSYEQYF.

The sample holds a few counts of this clonotype. The J gene is TRBJ1-1, the V gene TRBV18, with a weak D call TRBD1 (6 bases). The CDR3 totals 16 residues. V lost 1 base and J lost 1, with 13 bases in between. CDR1 is KGHSH, CDR2 LQKENI, per germline. This CDR3 reads CASSPRAPGQNTEAFF. For the CDR3, the DNA is TGTGCCAGCTCACCACGTGCCCCGGGACAGAACACTGAAGCTTTCTTT.

The V and J genes are TRBV15 and TRBJ1-2, with a weak D call TRBD1 (5 bases). This CDR3 is 14 amino acids long. Trimming cost V 0 bases and J 7 bases, with 12 bases left between them. Germline V gene data show CDR1 as LNHNV and CDR2 as YYDKDF (reference sequence). The CDR3 coding sequence is TGTGCCACCAGCAGAGATGAGGGGTCGGGTGGCTACACCTTC. It yields the protein CATSRDEGSGGYTF.

This clonotype was detected a few times. The CDR3 region has the DNA TGTGCCAGCAGTGATAAGACAGGGTGGAACACCGGGGAGCTGTTTTTT. It yields the protein CASSDKTGWNTGELFF. The chain uses TRBV2 and TRBJ2-2; TRBD1 matches 7 bases. Germline CDR1 and CDR2: SNHLY and FYNNEI. V shed 3 bases, J shed 1 base, and the junction held 5 bases outside the gene matches. The CDR3 runs to 16 residues.